These T cell receptor beta chains were read from a single sample in a study of control samples from healthy donors and cancer patients. Clones were sequenced by immunoSEQ multiplex PCR, and TCRdb holds only the in-frame ones, with some missing. The sample contains 45,000 to 60,000 clones, 94% of which appear only once. The material sequenced was blood. These receptors all stem from a man younger than 45 in good health. Both conserved end residues are part of each CDR3. The D gene is left open where the match is weak. Only some rows state a clone size, as once, few, many or a class for expanded clones.

J: TRBJ2-5; size: -; V: TRBV3-1/TRBV3-2; D: -; DNA: TGTGCCAGCAGCCGCTCGACAGTCCAAGAGACCCAGTACTTC; CDR3: CASSRSTVQETQYF
J: TRBJ2-1; size: -; V: TRBV5-1; D: -; DNA: TGCGCCAGCAGCTTGCACTCGGCAGGGAATGAGCAGTTCTTC; CDR3: CASSLHSAGNEQFF
J: TRBJ1-1; size: -; V: TRBV5-1; D: -; DNA: TGCGCCAGCAGCTGGGGGCCGAACACTGAAGCTTTCTTT; CDR3: CASSWGPNTEAFF
J: TRBJ1-5; size: -; V: TRBV6-6; D: -; DNA: TGTGCCAGCAGTTACGCAGGGGTGGGTCAGCCCCAGCATTTT; CDR3: CASSYAGVGQPQHF
J: TRBJ2-3; size: -; V: TRBV21-1; D: -; DNA: TGTGCCAGCAGCAAAGAGAAGGACGTCCAGGGGGTACCATCAGATACGCAGTATTTT; CDR3: CASSKEKDVQGVPSDTQYF
J: TRBJ1-5; size: -; V: TRBV2; D: -; DNA: TGTGCCAGCAGTGAAGAAGTTCAGCCCCAGCATTTT; CDR3: CASSEEVQPQHF
J: TRBJ1-5; size: -; V: TRBV25-1; D: -; DNA: TGTGCCAGCAGTGAATCAGGGTTGGGCAATCAGCCCCAGCATTTT; CDR3: CASSESGLGNQPQHF
J: TRBJ2-2; size: -; V: TRBV5-1; D: -; DNA: TGCGCCAGCAGCCCGGGTACCGGGGAGCTGTTTTTT; CDR3: CASSPGTGELFF
J: TRBJ1-3; size: -; V: TRBV10-2; D: -; DNA: TGCGCCAGCAGGGCGGACAGTAACTCTGGAAACACCATATATTTT; CDR3: CASRADSNSGNTIYF
J: TRBJ2-6; size: -; V: TRBV5-5; D: TRBD1; DNA: TGTGCCAGCAGCTCTCACCTACAGGGGGCTGGGGCCAACGTCCTGACTTTC; CDR3: CASSSHLQGAGANVLTF
J: TRBJ2-7; size: -; V: TRBV6-5; D: TRBD2; DNA: TGTGCCAGCAGTCCTGTGGTGGGAGGGTTCTACGAGCAGTACTTC; CDR3: CASSPVVGGFYEQYF
J: TRBJ1-6; size: -; V: TRBV5-1; D: -; DNA: TGCGCCAGCAGCTTGGATTCGGGGGCTACTTCACCCCTCCACTTT; CDR3: CASSLDSGATSPLHF
J: TRBJ2-3; size: -; V: TRBV9; D: -; DNA: TGTGCCAGCAGCGTACTAGTGGGAATAAGCACAGATACGCAGTATTTT; CDR3: CASSVLVGISTDTQYF
J: TRBJ2-3; size: medium-sized; V: TRBV9; D: -; DNA: TGTGCCAGCGGACAAAGAAGCACAGATACGCAGTATTTT; CDR3: CASGQRSTDTQYF
J: TRBJ1-6; size: -; V: TRBV27; D: -; DNA: TGTGCCAGCAGTTTATCGTGGGGGGCAGTGACGGGGAGCTCCTATAATTCACCCCTCCACTTT; CDR3: CASSLSWGAVTGSSYNSPLHF
J: TRBJ2-3; size: -; V: TRBV9; D: -; DNA: TGTGCCAGCAGCGTAGAGGGTCAGGTCCCAGATACGCAGTATTTT; CDR3: CASSVEGQVPDTQYF
J: TRBJ2-3; size: -; V: TRBV5-1; D: -; DNA: TGCGCCAGCAGCCCTAGGATCGGAGATACGCAGTATTTT; CDR3: CASSPRIGDTQYF
J: TRBJ1-1; size: -; V: TRBV4-1; D: -; DNA: TGCGCCAGCAGCCAAGTAGGGAACACTGAAGCTTTCTTT; CDR3: CASSQVGNTEAFF
J: TRBJ1-5; size: -; V: TRBV6-5; D: -; DNA: TGTGCCAGCAGTTACGAGGAGGATCAGCCCCAGCATTTT; CDR3: CASSYEEDQPQHF
J: TRBJ1-1; size: -; V: TRBV3-1/TRBV3-2; D: TRBD1; DNA: TGTGCCAGCAGCACAGGGGGGGGGACTGAAGCTTTCTTT; CDR3: CASSTGGGTEAFF
J: TRBJ1-5; size: -; V: TRBV23-1; D: -; DNA: TGCGCCAGCGGCCTAAGGGGGGGTCAGCCCCAGCATTTT; CDR3: CASGLRGGQPQHF
J: TRBJ1-2; size: -; V: TRBV5-1; D: -; DNA: TGCGCCAGCAACCCGGGGGACCTTCCGAGGGATGGCTACACCTTC; CDR3: CASNPGDLPRDGYTF
J: TRBJ1-5; size: -; V: TRBV3-1/TRBV3-2; D: -; DNA: TGTGCCAGCAGCCAAGTAGCTGGATTTCCCCAGCATTTT; CDR3: CASSQVAGFPQHF
J: TRBJ2-5; size: -; V: TRBV14; D: -; DNA: TGTGCCAGCAGCCAAGTCGCGGTGGAAGAGACCCAGTACTTC; CDR3: CASSQVAVEETQYF
J: TRBJ2-5; size: -; V: TRBV18; D: TRBD1; DNA: TGTGCCAGCTCACCCACAGGGGGTGAGACCCAGTACTTC; CDR3: CASSPTGGETQYF
J: TRBJ1-1; size: once; V: TRBV11-1; D: TRBD1; DNA: TGTGCCAGCAGCACAGGGGGCACTGAAGCTTTCTTT; CDR3: CASSTGGTEAFF
J: TRBJ1-1; size: -; V: TRBV7-9; D: -; DNA: TGTGCCAGCAGCTCAGAAGCTTTCTTT; CDR3: CASSSEAFF
J: TRBJ1-2; size: -; V: TRBV15; D: -; DNA: TGTGCCACCAGCAGAGATACCGGCCCGGCAAACTATGGCTACACCTTC; CDR3: CATSRDTGPANYGYTF
J: TRBJ1-1; size: -; V: TRBV6-2/TRBV6-3; D: -; DNA: TGTGCCAGCAGTAAAGACCGGAAGGGGACTGAAGCTTTCTTT; CDR3: CASSKDRKGTEAFF
J: TRBJ1-1; size: -; V: TRBV30; D: -; DNA: TGTGCCTGGACCCGGGGAGGGGCTGATGAAGCTTTCTTT; CDR3: CAWTRGGADEAFF
J: TRBJ2-4; size: -; V: TRBV7-9; D: -; DNA: TGTGCCAGCAGCCGTTTGGACGGTTTAGCCAAAAACATTCAGTACTTC; CDR3: CASSRLDGLAKNIQYF
J: TRBJ2-7; size: -; V: TRBV12-3/TRBV12-4; D: -; DNA: TGTGCCAGCAGTTTCGGTTCCTACGAGCAGTACTTC; CDR3: CASSFGSYEQYF
J: TRBJ2-7; size: -; V: TRBV7-3; D: TRBD1; DNA: TGTGCCAGCAGCGCCGGGACAGGGGACTACGAGCAGTACTTC; CDR3: CASSAGTGDYEQYF
J: TRBJ2-3; size: -; V: TRBV5-1; D: TRBD2; DNA: TGCGCCAGCAGCCCGGGACTAGCGGGACTCGCAGATACGCAGTATTTT; CDR3: CASSPGLAGLADTQYF
J: TRBJ2-5; size: few; V: TRBV27; D: TRBD2; DNA: TGTGCCAGCAGTTCGGGACTAGCGGGAGGGCCGGGGCAAGAGACCCAGTACTTC; CDR3: CASSSGLAGGPGQETQYF
J: TRBJ1-6; size: once; V: TRBV6-1; D: -; DNA: TGTGCCAGCAGTGGCACAACCGGGCTGGTTCTTACAGGATATAATTCACCCCTCCACTTT; CDR3: CASSGTTGLVLTGYNSPLHF
J: TRBJ2-5; size: -; V: TRBV5-1; D: -; DNA: TGCGCCAGCAGCCCCCGAGCGGGTAAGACCCAGTACTTC; CDR3: CASSPRAGKTQYF
J: TRBJ1-6; size: -; V: TRBV19; D: -; DNA: TGTGCCAGTAGAGCTCTCACAGGAGGGGGTTCACCCCTCCACTTT; CDR3: CASRALTGGGSPLHF
J: TRBJ2-7; size: -; V: TRBV18; D: -; DNA: TGTGCCAGCTCACAGGGCACCTACGAGCAGTACTTC; CDR3: CASSQGTYEQYF
J: TRBJ2-2; size: -; V: TRBV6-2/TRBV6-3; D: -; DNA: TGTGCCAGCAGCATAGGGGGCACCGGGGAGCTGTTTTTT; CDR3: CASSIGGTGELFF
J: TRBJ1-5; size: -; V: TRBV4-1; D: -; DNA: TGCGCCAGCAGCCAAGGGCGGCGCAATCAGCCCCAGCATTTT; CDR3: CASSQGRRNQPQHF
J: TRBJ1-1; size: -; V: TRBV10-2; D: TRBD1; DNA: TGCGCCAGCAGTGAAGGACAGGGGCTGACTGAAGCTTTCTTT; CDR3: CASSEGQGLTEAFF
J: TRBJ1-1; size: -; V: TRBV7-9; D: TRBD1; DNA: TGTGCCAGCAGCGGCGGGACAGCCTCTGAAGCTTTCTTT; CDR3: CASSGGTASEAFF
J: TRBJ2-2; size: -; V: TRBV10-3; D: TRBD2; DNA: TGTGCCATCAGGCCAACTAGCGGGAGCAACACCGGGGAGCTGTTTTTT; CDR3: CAIRPTSGSNTGELFF
J: TRBJ2-1; size: -; V: TRBV24-1; D: -; DNA: TGTGCCACCAGTGATTTGATGGGATGGGATGAGCAGTTCTTC; CDR3: CATSDLMGWDEQFF
J: TRBJ2-1; size: -; V: TRBV3-1/TRBV3-2; D: TRBD2; DNA: TGTGCCAGCAGTTCCGGACTAGCGGGGTCCTACAATGAGCAGTTCTTC; CDR3: CASSSGLAGSYNEQFF
J: TRBJ1-5; size: -; V: TRBV28; D: -; DNA: TGTGCCAGCAGATCCAAAGGGACCCAAAATCAGCCCCAGCATTTT; CDR3: CASRSKGTQNQPQHF
J: TRBJ1-2; size: -; V: TRBV2; D: TRBD1; DNA: TGTGCCAGCAGCGCAGGACAGGGGACCTATGGCTACACCTTC; CDR3: CASSAGQGTYGYTF
J: TRBJ1-2; size: -; V: TRBV6-4; D: -; DNA: TGTGCCAGCAGCCCCATGCGTGGGAGTCCTGGCTACACCTTC; CDR3: CASSPMRGSPGYTF
J: TRBJ1-2; size: -; V: TRBV7-8; D: -; DNA: TGTGCCAGCAGCTTGGGCCAGATTAACTATGGCTACACCTTC; CDR3: CASSLGQINYGYTF
J: TRBJ1-2; size: -; V: TRBV30; D: -; DNA: TGTGCCTGGAGTGGGATTCAGCATCTTAGGGGGGGTAGGGGCTACACCTTC; CDR3: CAWSGIQHLRGGRGYTF
J: TRBJ1-5; size: -; V: TRBV2; D: TRBD1; DNA: TGCGCCAGCAGTTCGGACAGGGGATTCAATCAGCCCCAGCATTTT; CDR3: CASSSDRGFNQPQHF
J: TRBJ2-1; size: -; V: TRBV7-2; D: -; DNA: TGTGCCAGCAGCTTATCTCACAACCGGGGCAATGAGCAGTTCTTC; CDR3: CASSLSHNRGNEQFF
J: TRBJ2-7; size: once; V: TRBV5-1; D: TRBD1; DNA: TGCGCCAGCAGCTCTTGGATACAGGGGGACGAGCAGTACTTC; CDR3: CASSSWIQGDEQYF
J: TRBJ1-2; size: -; V: TRBV28; D: -; DNA: TGTGCCAGCAGTAAGGACTATGGCTACACCTTC; CDR3: CASSKDYGYTF
J: TRBJ2-1; size: -; V: TRBV9; D: TRBD2; DNA: TGTGCCAGCAGCGCGCCGGGAGGAACATACAATGAGCAGTTCTTC; CDR3: CASSAPGGTYNEQFF
J: TRBJ1-4; size: -; V: TRBV10-1; D: TRBD1; DNA: TGCGCCAGCAACTACCGACAGGGGGGAAATGAAAAACTGTTTTTT; CDR3: CASNYRQGGNEKLFF
J: TRBJ2-1; size: -; V: TRBV9; D: -; DNA: TGTGCCAGCAGCGGACCTAGGGGGGGGAATGAGCAGTTCTTC; CDR3: CASSGPRGGNEQFF
J: TRBJ2-3; size: -; V: TRBV5-1; D: TRBD2; DNA: TGCGCCAGCAGCCTATGGACTAGCGGGGGGGCCGGGCCAGATACGCAGTATTTT; CDR3: CASSLWTSGGAGPDTQYF
J: TRBJ2-5; size: -; V: TRBV28; D: TRBD1; DNA: TGTGCCAGCAGTCAACCTCCGGGACAGAAAGAGACCCAGTACTTC; CDR3: CASSQPPGQKETQYF